The T cell receptor (beta chain) described here comes from a study of memory CD4+ T cells and cytomegalovirus serostatus. The CDR3 is 14 amino acids. Deletions cut 1 base from V and 5 bases from J, with 11 bases between. CDR1 is GTSNPN and CDR2 is SVGIG in the germline V gene (reference sequence). Single viable CD3+CD4+CD8-CD45RO+ cells were sorted as the memory CD4+ T cells. The method was immunoSEQ multiplex PCR; TCRdb's version includes in-frame clones alone and lacks a portion of them. The top ten hold 0.9% to 0.95% of the sample, which has about 45,000 clones, around 82% seen once. The chain joins TRBV30 to TRBJ1-4; D might be TRBD1 (6 bases). Material for sequencing was memory CD4+ T cells from blood. The receptor comes from an adult in good health and CMV-seronegative. The CDR3 loop is CAWSGGPQNEKLFF. In nucleotides, the CDR3 is TGTGCCTGGAGTGGGGGGCCTCAAAATGAAAAACTGTTTTTT. Full variable domain (rest looked up from reference TRBV30 and TRBJ1-4): SQTIHQWPATLVQPVGSPLSLECTVEGTSNPNLYWYRQAAGRGLQLLFYSVGIGQISSEVPQNLSASRPQDRQFILSSKKLLLSDSGFYLCAWSGGPQNEKLFFGSGTQLSVL.